The subject of this entry is one T cell receptor beta chain. This entry is derived from a study of blood T cell repertoires in COVID-19. In the study overall: PBMCs, B-cell-depleted T cells, or T cells provided the cDNA or gDNA that made up the material.

Assay used: immunoSEQ multiplex PCR; TCRdb lists only in-frame clones, some missing. Among around 260,000 clones listed, 80% to 85% were seen once. V lost 1 base to trimming and J lost 2 bases; unmatched junction nucleotides: 12. Germline V lookup: CDR1 SGHVS, CDR2 FQNEAQ. The CDR3 loop spans 20 amino acids. Seattle enrolled patients during active infection and tracked them longitudinally. Sequencing was carried out using peripheral blood. This clonotype originated in a person in their 70s with COVID-19, enrolled during active disease. This chain joins TRBV7-8 and TRBJ1-5; 12 bases align to TRBD1. The CDR3: CASSLGRGQGAFIGNQPQHF. CDR3 nucleotide sequence: TGTGCCAGCAGCTTAGGGAGGGGACAGGGGGCATTTATAGGCAATCAGCCCCAGCATTTT.